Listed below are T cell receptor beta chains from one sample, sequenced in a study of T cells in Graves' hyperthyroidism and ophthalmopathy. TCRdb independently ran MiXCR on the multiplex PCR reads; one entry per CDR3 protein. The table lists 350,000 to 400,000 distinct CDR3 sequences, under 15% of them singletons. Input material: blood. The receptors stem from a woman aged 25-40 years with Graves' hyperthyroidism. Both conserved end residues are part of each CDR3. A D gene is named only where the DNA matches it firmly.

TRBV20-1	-	CSASGPGAGANVLTF
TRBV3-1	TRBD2	CASKKTGLARNEQFF
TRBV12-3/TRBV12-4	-	CASTPNFKRSSNQPQHF
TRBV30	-	CAWNQDSYTEAFF
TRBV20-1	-	CSAMDSSYEQYF
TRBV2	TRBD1	CAIRDRSSYEQYF
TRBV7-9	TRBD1	CASSHPGTGPYEQYF
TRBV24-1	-	CATGDPSSYEQYF
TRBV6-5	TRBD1	CASTRQGLGANVLTF
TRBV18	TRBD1	CASSGGTGITQPQHF
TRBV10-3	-	CAISESSSSYNEQFF
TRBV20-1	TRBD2	CSASPTTSGNYEQYF
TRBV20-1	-	CSATRSGPVYEQYF
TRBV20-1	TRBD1	CSARRTGGFQAFF
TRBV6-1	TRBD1	CASRHDRARSNVLTF
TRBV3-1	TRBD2	CASKEGRAYEQYF
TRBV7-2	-	CASSLVGQFDTQYF
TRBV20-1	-	CSARGQTTNYGYTF
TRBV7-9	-	CASSLESRLSTDTQYF
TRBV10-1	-	CASSGQDRSTDTQYF
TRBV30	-	CAWSLRGSHEQYF
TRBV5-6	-	CASSLRLAGGNTIYF
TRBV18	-	CASSPTGTKQETQYF